A selection of T cell receptor beta chains follows, all from one sample in a study of CD8+CD57+ T cells in acquired aplastic anemia. MiXCR was run by TCRdb on the reads, yielding one entry per CDR3 protein. The profile covers some 170,000 distinct CDR3 sequences, with roughly 48% appearing a single time and 1.1% taken by the ten largest. Sequenced input: sorted CD4+, CD8+, or CD8+CD57+ T cells (not recorded which) from PBMCs. These receptors all stem from a human donor in good health. The CDR3 runs from the conserved cysteine through the conserved F or W. D genes are given only for firm matches. Size is omitted from some rows. Given values are once, few, many or a class for expanded clones.

clone size	V gene	D gene	J gene	CDR3 protein	CDR3 DNA
-	TRBV2	TRBD1	TRBJ2-1	CASSRTGVDNEQFF	TGTGCCAGCAGTCGGACAGGGGTAGACAATGAGCAGTTCTTC
-	TRBV11-1	-	TRBJ2-1	CASTAGTTLGEQFF	TGTGCCAGCACCGCAGGGACCACCCTTGGTGAGCAGTTCTTC
many	TRBV7-3	TRBD1	TRBJ1-6	CASSLFGTGNSPLHF	TGTGCCAGCAGCTTATTCGGGACAGGCAATTCACCCCTCCACTTT
-	TRBV12-3/TRBV12-4	TRBD1	TRBJ2-7	CASSVDGTGTYEQYF	TGTGCCAGCAGCGTAGATGGGACAGGGACCTACGAGCAGTACTTC
-	TRBV24-1	TRBD1	TRBJ2-2	CATVGQGTGELFF	TGTGCCACCGTAGGACAGGGCACCGGGGAGCTGTTTTTT
-	TRBV7-8	-	TRBJ2-5	CASRLGGETQYF	TGTGCCAGCAGATTAGGGGGAGAGACCCAGTACTTC
many	TRBV10-3	TRBD1	TRBJ2-7	CAIRVKGASYEQYF	TGTGCCATCAGGGTAAAGGGGGCGTCCTACGAGCAGTACTTC
many	TRBV7-2	-	TRBJ2-7	CASSLPGIGEQYF	TGTGCCAGCAGCTTACCAGGGATCGGGGAGCAGTACTTC
-	TRBV2	-	TRBJ2-1	CASSNSRNEQFF	TGTGCCAGCAGCAATAGCAGGAATGAGCAGTTCTTC
few	TRBV10-1	-	TRBJ2-7	CASRGDTLPYEQYF	TGCGCCAGCAGAGGGGACACCCTTCCCTACGAGCAGTACTTC
-	TRBV20-1	TRBD2	TRBJ2-5	CSARAGGHQETQYF	TGCAGTGCTAGGGCGGGGGGCCACCAAGAGACCCAGTACTTC
many	TRBV6-1	-	TRBJ1-5	CASRESYSNQPQHF	TGTGCCAGCAGGGAGAGCTATAGCAATCAGCCCCAGCATTTT
-	TRBV7-3	-	TRBJ1-1	CALRANTEAFF	TGTGCCCTCCGAGCGAACACTGAAGCTTTCTTT
-	TRBV20-1	TRBD1	TRBJ2-7	CSARRTGSYEQYF	TGCAGTGCTAGAAGGACAGGGTCCTACGAGCAGTACTTC
-	TRBV12-3/TRBV12-4	-	TRBJ1-6	CASSYSRSPLHF	TGTGCCAGCAGTTACTCGAGGTCACCCCTCCACTTT
-	TRBV5-4	TRBD1	TRBJ2-3	CASSLVRGRLIYSTDTQYF	TGTGCCAGCAGCTTGGTCAGGGGGCGCCTCATTTATAGCACAGATACGCAGTATTTT
few	TRBV5-6	-	TRBJ1-4	CASSRPGGANEKLFF	TGTGCCAGCAGCCGGCCGGGGGGAGCTAATGAAAAACTGTTTTTT
-	TRBV7-9	TRBD1	TRBJ1-2	CASSLRDRGNGGYTF	TGTGCCAGCAGCTTAAGGGACAGGGGAAATGGTGGCTACACCTTC
-	TRBV7-9	-	TRBJ1-1	CASSTRGNTEAFF	TGTGCCAGCAGTACCCGGGGGAACACTGAAGCTTTCTTT
many	TRBV15	TRBD1	TRBJ1-2	CATSREALTGVEGYTF	TGTGCCACCAGCAGAGAAGCCCTGACAGGGGTCGAGGGCTACACCTTC
many	TRBV9	-	TRBJ1-1	CASSLMNTEAFF	TGTGCCAGCAGCCTCATGAACACTGAAGCTTTCTTT
many	TRBV2	TRBD2	TRBJ2-1	CASSEDLAGLFNEQFF	TGTGCCAGCAGTGAAGATTTAGCGGGTCTATTCAATGAGCAGTTCTTC
-	TRBV19	-	TRBJ1-1	CASIFGVGEAFF	TGTGCCAGTATCTTCGGGGTAGGTGAAGCTTTCTTT
-	TRBV24-1	-	TRBJ1-2	CATSDSDFYGYTF	TGTGCCACCAGTGATTCCGATTTCTATGGCTACACCTTC
many	TRBV6-5	-	TRBJ2-7	CASSSGGPYEQYF	TGTGCCAGCAGTTCGGGGGGCCCCTACGAGCAGTACTTC
many	TRBV6-1	TRBD1	TRBJ2-7	CASSAKTGLNYEQYF	TGTGCCAGCAGCGCAAAGACAGGGTTAAACTACGAGCAGTACTTC
many	TRBV20-1	TRBD1	TRBJ1-3	CSAFGTGTGNTIYF	TGCAGTGCTTTCGGGACAGGGACTGGAAACACCATATATTTT
many	TRBV11-2	-	TRBJ1-4	CASSLSLWGLGEKLFF	TGTGCCAGCAGCTTGTCTTTATGGGGGTTAGGTGAAAAACTGTTTTTT
many	TRBV19	-	TRBJ1-2	CASSTPQGNYGYTF	TGTGCCAGTAGTACACCACAGGGAAACTATGGCTACACCTTC
many	TRBV6-4	-	TRBJ1-5	CASSPGGGFNQPQHF	TGTGCCAGCAGCCCTGGGGGGGGATTCAATCAGCCCCAGCATTTT
few	TRBV24-1	TRBD1	TRBJ2-7	CATSDSGTGLYEQYF	TGTGCCACCAGTGATTCCGGGACAGGGCTCTACGAGCAGTACTTC
many	TRBV11-2	-	TRBJ2-1	CASSYGSLSSYNEQFF	TGTGCCAGCAGCTACGGTTCGCTAAGCTCCTACAATGAGCAGTTCTTC
many	TRBV5-5	TRBD1	TRBJ1-5	CASSLAAGGYNQPQHF	TGTGCCAGCAGCTTGGCAGCAGGGGGTTACAATCAGCCCCAGCATTTT
few	TRBV11-1	TRBD2	TRBJ2-1	CASSLADRTSGGHKSYNEQFF	TGTGCCAGCAGCTTAGCGGACCGGACTAGCGGGGGACATAAATCCTACAATGAGCAGTTCTTC
-	TRBV4-3	-	TRBJ2-1	CASSQQGNSGEQFF	TGCGCCAGCAGCCAACAAGGAAACTCGGGTGAGCAGTTCTTC
many	TRBV2	-	TRBJ2-7	CASQRTRPQYEQYF	TGTGCCAGCCAAAGAACGCGGCCTCAATACGAGCAGTACTTC
-	TRBV20-1	TRBD2	TRBJ2-1	CSARGERGGYNEQFF	TGCAGTGCTAGAGGCGAGCGGGGGGGCTACAATGAGCAGTTCTTC
many	TRBV4-2	TRBD1	TRBJ2-1	CASSQETGVGYNEQFF	TGTGCCAGCAGCCAAGAGACAGGGGTCGGCTACAATGAGCAGTTCTTC
-	TRBV24-1	-	TRBJ2-3	CATSDLLGYAQYF	TGTGCCACCAGTGATTTGCTAGGGTATGCGCAGTATTTT
-	TRBV14	-	TRBJ2-5	CASSQPQRETQYF	TGTGCCAGCAGCCAACCTCAAAGGGAGACCCAGTACTTC
-	TRBV24-1	TRBD2	TRBJ2-1	CATSEGGTSEQFF	TGTGCCACCAGTGAGGGGGGGACGAGTGAGCAGTTCTTC
many	TRBV5-1	TRBD2	TRBJ2-7	CASSLGLAGADEQYF	TGCGCCAGCAGCTTGGGACTAGCGGGAGCCGATGAGCAGTACTTC
-	TRBV2	TRBD1	TRBJ2-7	CASSVDRGTYEQYF	TGTGCCAGCAGTGTGGACAGGGGTACGTACGAGCAGTACTTC
many	TRBV7-9	-	TRBJ1-1	CASSFSVGTEAFF	TGTGCCAGCAGCTTCTCGGTGGGAACTGAAGCTTTCTTT
many	TRBV5-4	-	TRBJ2-5	CASSLEGTQETQYF	TGTGCCAGCAGCTTGGAGGGGACCCAAGAGACCCAGTACTTC
many	TRBV20-1	-	TRBJ2-2	CSASVGSDTGELFF	TGCAGTGCTAGTGTGGGGTCAGACACCGGGGAGCTGTTTTTT
-	TRBV10-3	TRBD2	TRBJ2-5	CASRTLAGGSKTQYF	TGTGCCAGCAGGACTCTAGCGGGGGGGTCTAAGACCCAGTACTTC
many	TRBV11-2	-	TRBJ2-1	CASSLESLRGQFF	TGTGCCAGCAGTTTGGAGAGTCTACGTGGGCAGTTCTTC
many	TRBV5-1	-	TRBJ2-1	CASSLGGGEEQFF	TGCGCCAGCAGCCTCGGGGGTGGGGAGGAGCAGTTCTTC
many	TRBV19	TRBD1	TRBJ2-7	CASSPLGQGAFGQYF	TGTGCCAGTAGTCCCTTGGGGCAGGGGGCCTTCGGGCAGTACTTC
-	TRBV7-2	TRBD2	TRBJ2-3	CASSVPLAGKQYF	TGTGCCAGCAGCGTACCGCTAGCGGGGAAGCAGTATTTT
-	TRBV29-1	TRBD1	TRBJ2-7	CSVGTIDRAYYEQYF	TGCAGCGTTGGAACCATCGACAGGGCTTACTACGAGCAGTACTTC
few	TRBV6-1	TRBD1	TRBJ1-4	CASSPRGTENEKLFF	TGTGCCAGCAGCCCACGTGGGACAGAAAATGAAAAACTGTTTTTT
many	TRBV7-3	-	TRBJ2-7	CASSLGHSYYEQYF	TGTGCCAGCAGCTTGGGGCACAGCTATTACGAGCAGTACTTC
many	TRBV5-6	TRBD2	TRBJ2-2	CASSFSAAGGTGELFF	TGTGCCAGCAGCTTCTCGGCAGCGGGAGGGACCGGGGAGCTGTTTTTT
-	TRBV4-1	TRBD2	TRBJ2-1	CASSQDLSGGDNEQLF	TGCGCCAGCAGCCAAGATCTTAGCGGGGGTGACAATGAGCAGCTCTTC
-	TRBV29-1	TRBD2	TRBJ2-7	CSVEGGEGQYF	TGCAGCGTTGAGGGAGGGGAAGGGCAGTACTTC